One sample yielded the 28 T cell receptor beta chains listed below, sequenced in a study of radiotherapy plus CTLA-4 blockade in lung cancer (dated by TCRdb to between 2018 and 2020). The method was the immunoSEQ multiplex PCR assay. TCRdb re-hosts the immuneACCESS table, in-frame sequences only. Its copies lack some clones; in the studies checked, an unresolved V gene accounts for under half of them, and the cause for the rest is not known. The sample table shows roughly 46,000 clones, and 65% to 85% are seen once. Of the sample, approximately 8.3% falls within the top ten clones. The sample consisted of peripheral blood, taken from a patient treated with radiotherapy plus ipilimumab. These receptors originate from a human donor with non-small cell lung cancer who had stable disease on radiotherapy plus ipilimumab.

The chain joins TRBV23-1 to TRBJ1-1, with D perhaps matching TRBD1 (5 bases). TRBV23-1 is treated as an ORF (open reading frame) with a function not yet certain. The CDR3 has 12 residues. The V and J ends lost 1 base and 14 bases respectively, with 14 bases between them. The CDR3 here is CASSQYKEGSFF. The CDR3 bases are TGCGCCAGCAGTCAATATAAGGAGGGGAGCTTCTTT.

The rearrangement links TRBV5-1 to TRBJ2-5, with no clear D. The J call may be in error: the DNA end matches TRBJ2-7 better. CDR1 SGHRS and CDR2 YFSETQ come from the germline V gene. The length of the CDR3 is 14 residues. The CDR3 DNA is TGCGCCAGCAGCCCCGACACCCGAAGGAACGAGCAGTACTTC. Its translation is CASSPDTRRNEQYF.

The J gene is TRBJ1-5, the V gene TRBV18, with 9 nucleotides matching TRBD1. Unmatched junction bases numbered 10, after V lost 4 bases and J lost 6 bases. CDR3 length: 16 residues. Germline V gene data show CDR1 as KGHSH and CDR2 as LQKENI. The CDR3 DNA reads TGTGCCAGCTCACAAACAGGGGGCGAGGGCTCTCAGCCCCAGCATTTT. Translated: CASSQTGGEGSQPQHF.

The chain recombines TRBV18 with TRBJ1-2, with D maybe TRBD1 (6 bases). The CDR3 length is 15 residues. The V gene's germline CDR1 is KGHSH and CDR2 LQKENI. Between the trimmed V and J ends, which lost 3 bases and 0 bases, there was a span of 11 bases. The CDR3 nucleotides are TGTGCCAGCTCACCGGGGGCCTCTTCTAACTATGGCTACACCTTC. Translating it yields CASSPGASSNYGYTF.

The chain recombines TRBV28 with TRBJ2-3, with D unclear. The CDR3 runs to 15 residues. Trimming shortened V by 2 bases and J by 3 bases, and 12 bases separated the two germline ends. CDR1 is MDHEN, CDR2 SYDVKM, per germline. This CDR3 reads CASSLVPTATDTQYF. The CDR3 region has the DNA TGTGCCAGCAGTTTAGTTCCAACAGCGACAGATACGCAGTATTTT. Looking up the rest from reference TRBV28 and TRBJ2-3 gives the full variable domain: DVKVTQSSRYLVKRTGEKVFLECVQDMDHENMFWYRQDPGLGLRLIYFSYDVKMKEKGDIPEGYSVSREKKERFSLILESASTNQTSMYLCASSLVPTATDTQYFGPGTRLTVL.

The chain couples TRBV25-1 to TRBJ1-6, with D unclear. The CDR3 sequence is 15 residues long. The V gene lost 4 bases and the J gene lost 6 bases, with 13 bases spanning the gap. From germline, CDR1 is MGHDK and CDR2 SYGVNS. DNA for the CDR3: TGTGCCAGCAGTGGAACAGATCACCTTAATTCACCCCTCCACTTT. This sequence encodes CASSGTDHLNSPLHF.

This clone appeared a few times. The chain has TRBV9 and TRBJ2-7; perhaps TRBD1 as D (6 bases). This CDR3 contains 12 residues. Germline V gives CDR1 SGDLS, CDR2 YYNGEE. The V end was cut by 7 bases, the J end by 6 bases, with 14 bases between. CDR3 DNA sequence: TGTGCCAGCTACAGGGCGTCGGTCGAGCAGTACTTC. Amino acid sequence: CASYRASVEQYF.

A few counts support this clone. This rearrangement joins TRBV7-9 to TRBJ2-1; 8 nucleotides match TRBD1. In germline, CDR1 is SEHNR, CDR2 FQNEAQ (reference sequence). The CDR3 sequence is 14 residues long. The ends lost 5 bases at V and 6 bases at J; junction bases unmatched: 6. As DNA, the CDR3 is TGTGCCAGCAGCCCAGGGGGCGCGGTCAATGAGCAGTTCTTC. Protein: CASSPGGAVNEQFF.

The chain employs TRBV5-6 and TRBJ2-7; D unresolved. Germline-derived CDR1 and CDR2 are SGHDT and YYEEEE. The CDR3 contains 13 residues. The ends were cut back, 0 bases at V and 2 bases at J, with 6 bases in the middle. CDR3 loop: CASSLAPTYEQYV. The CDR3 DNA follows: TGTGCCAGCAGCTTGGCCCCAACCTACGAGCAGTACGTC.

Only one count was recorded for this clone. J is TRBJ1-5 and V is TRBV15, with D tentatively TRBD1 (6 bases). The CDR3 loop spans 16 amino acids. Per germline, CDR1 LNHNV and CDR2 YYDKDF (reference sequence). V was clipped by 0 bases and J by 4 bases, with 13 bases between them. The CDR3 DNA reads TGTGCCACCAGCAGAGATAAGGGGGAACGGAATCAGCCCCAGCATTTT. It yields the protein CATSRDKGERNQPQHF.

The CDR3 region is CASSLAPGQGVDEQFF. The CDR3 DNA follows: TGTGCCAGCAGCTTAGCCCCGGGACAGGGGGTGGATGAGCAGTTCTTC. This chain links TRBV7-6 with TRBJ2-1; 11 bases fit TRBD1. Unmatched junction bases numbered 6, after V lost 0 bases and J lost 8 bases. The CDR3 totals 16 residues. Germline CDR1 is SGHVS and CDR2 is FNYEAQ.

Of note for this clone: A read error may account for a junction end that differs from germline. The chain employs TRBV6-1 and TRBJ2-3, with unresolved D. The germline CDR1 and CDR2 sequences are MNHNS and SASEGT. The CDR3 consists of 13 residues. The CDR3 nucleotides are TGTGCCGGCAGTGAAATGGGCCCAGATACGCAGTATTTT. Translation gives CAGSEMGPDTQYF.

V is TRBV27 and J is TRBJ1-2, with 9 bases identical to TRBD1. In germline, CDR1 is MNHEY, CDR2 SMNVEV (reference sequence). This CDR3 is 16 amino acids long. J lost 7 bases, V lost 5 bases, and 14 bases had no gene match. DNA for the CDR3: TGTGCCAGCAGTCCGCATACCGGGACAGGGTCTGGTGGCTACACCTTC. It is translated as CASSPHTGTGSGGYTF.

The V gene is TRBV6-5, the J gene TRBJ2-5, with TRBD2 matching over 7 bases. This CDR3 contains 15 residues. Trimming removed 0 bases from V and 0 bases from J; junction bases left unmatched: 1. Germline V gene lookup returns CDR1 MNHEY and CDR2 SVGAGI. The DNA for the CDR3 is TGTGCCAGCAGTTACTCCCGGGGGGACCAAGAGACCCAGTACTTC. This translates into CASSYSRGDQETQYF.

The chain is built from TRBV7-2 and TRBJ1-1; D might be TRBD1 (5 bases). The CDR3 consists of 13 residues. Germline values: CDR1 SGHTA, CDR2 FQGNSA. With 3 bases removed from V and 10 bases from J, the gap between germline ends came to 15 bases. DNA of the CDR3: TGTGCCAGCAGCTTCCACCGGGGGACGGGAGCTTTCTTT. As protein: CASSFHRGTGAFF.

The gene calls are TRBV30 and TRBJ1-6, with D unresolved. V shed 1 base and J shed 6 bases, with 13 bases lying between them. The CDR3 is 15 residues long. Germline V CDR1 and CDR2: GTSNPN, SVGIG (reference sequence). The CDR3 DNA follows: TGTGCCTGGAGTGGACGGGTGAGGGTTAATTCACCCCTCCACTTT. Its protein product is CAWSGRVRVNSPLHF.

This chain connects TRBV9 to TRBJ2-1; D could derive from TRBD1 or TRBD2 (5 bases each). The CDR3 extends over 15 amino acids. The V end was cut by 2 bases, the J end by 1 base, with 10 bases between. Germline CDR1 and CDR2: SGDLS and YYNGEE. The CDR3: CASSVLAGSYNEQFF. CDR3 nucleotides: TGTGCCAGCAGCGTTCTAGCAGGGTCCTACAATGAGCAGTTCTTC. Drawing the rest from reference TRBV9 and TRBJ2-1, the complete variable domain is DSGVTQTPKHLITATGQRVTLRCSPRSGDLSVYWYQQSLDQGLQFLIQYYNGEERAKGNILERFSAQQFPDLHSELNLSSLELGDSALYFCASSVLAGSYNEQFFGPGTRLTVL.

This clone has more than one count but fewer than ten. The genes are TRBV21-1 and TRBJ2-7; TRBD1 is the table's D call, not checked against the DNA. TRBV21-1 counts as a pseudogene. CDR3 length: 17 residues. The CDR3 region is CASSKRRRGQGYGEQYV. The CDR3 DNA reads as TGTGCCAGCAGCAAGAGGCGTAGGGGACAGGGGTATGGTGAGCAGTACGTC.

The gene calls are TRBV5-1 and TRBJ1-5; no firm D call. The CDR3 spans 14 residues. Germline CDR1 reads SGHRS; CDR2 reads YFSETQ. The germline V and J ends were trimmed by 5 bases and 4 bases, with 13 bases remaining between them. The CDR3 DNA follows: TGCGCCAGCAGGTGGGCCCCGGGGAATCAGCCCCAGCATTTT. It specifies CASRWAPGNQPQHF.

The rearrangement joins TRBV7-6 to TRBJ2-1, with D maybe TRBD1 (5 bases). V shed 5 bases and J shed 4 bases, with 21 bases lying between them. CDR3 length: 17 residues. Germline CDR1 and CDR2: SGHVS and FNYEAQ. The CDR3: CASSQGVLQVAYNEQFF. The CDR3 DNA sequence: TGTGCCAGCAGCCAAGGGGTCCTTCAGGTAGCTTACAATGAGCAGTTCTTC.

This rearrangement joins TRBV7-2 to TRBJ1-5; D is possibly TRBD1 (5 bases). This CDR3 is built from 14 residues. From germline, CDR1 is SGHTA and CDR2 FQGNSA. V was shortened by 1 base and J by 3 bases, with 7 bases between the two germline ends. In DNA form, the CDR3 reads TGTGCCAGCAGCTTAGGGGGCGCCAATCAGCCCCAGCATTTT. As protein: CASSLGGANQPQHF.

The V call is TRBV7-2, the J call TRBJ1-5; D not certain. The CDR3 has 16 amino acids. The V gene's germline CDR1 is SGHTA and CDR2 FQGNSA. V was pared by 4 bases and J by 2 bases, with 15 bases between. The CDR3 DNA is TGTGCCAGCAGCTCCCCCGGACGAAGGGGCAATCAGCCCCAGCATTTT. Residues: CASSSPGRRGNQPQHF.

This chain connects TRBV6-5 to TRBJ1-2; 9 bases fit TRBD1. Unmatched junction bases numbered 5, after V lost 8 bases and J lost 7 bases. The CDR3 covers 12 residues. CDR1 is MNHEY and CDR2 is SVGAGI in the germline V gene. This chain's CDR3 is CASGGQGSGYTF. DNA for the CDR3: TGTGCCAGCGGGGGACAGGGCTCTGGCTACACCTTC.

The chain has TRBV11-3 and TRBJ2-3; D is unclear. From germline, CDR1 is SGHNT and CDR2 YENEEA. V was trimmed by 6 bases and J by 4 bases, leaving 14 bases between them. The CDR3 loop spans 14 amino acids. CDR3 loop: CASSLGLRADTQYF. The CDR3 bases are TGTGCCAGCAGTCTGGGCCTAAGGGCAGATACGCAGTATTTT.

The chain combines TRBV5-1 with TRBJ2-3; D is unresolved. With 4 bases removed from V and 4 bases from J, the gap between germline ends came to 13 bases. The CDR3 totals 14 residues. In germline, CDR1 is SGHRS, CDR2 YFSETQ. The CDR3 is CASSLVRSADTQYF. CDR3 sequence (DNA): TGCGCCAGCAGCCTGGTCCGGTCCGCAGATACGCAGTATTTT.

The V call is TRBV18, the J call TRBJ2-7; 9 positions agree with TRBD1. In germline, CDR1 is KGHSH, CDR2 LQKENI. This CDR3 has 15 residues. Germline trimming cut 5 bases from V and 0 bases from J; bases unmatched to any gene: 5. CDR3 bases: TGTGCCAGCTCATCCGGGACAGGGAGCTCCTACGAGCAGTACTTC. This translates into CASSSGTGSSYEQYF. The variable domain in full, completed from reference TRBV18 and TRBJ2-7, reads NAGVMQNPRHLVRRRGQEARLRCSPMKGHSHVYWYRQLPEEGLKFMVYLQKENIIDESGMPKERFSAEFPKEGPSILRIQQVVRGDSAAYFCASSSGTGSSYEQYFGPGTRLTVT.

The gene calls are TRBV6-1 and TRBJ1-1; D call uncertain. There are 13 residues in the CDR3. Trimming left V 6 bases short and J 1 base short, with 9 bases between. CDR1 MNHNS and CDR2 SASEGT come from the germline V gene. This CDR3 is CASREKGNTEAFF. CDR3 in DNA: TGTGCCAGCAGAGAGAAGGGGAACACTGAAGCTTTCTTT.

This chain links TRBV10-3 with TRBJ1-1, with 7 bases aligning to TRBD1. After removal of 1 base from V and 6 bases from J, the junction contained 5 bases not matched to a gene. Germline V gives CDR1 ENHRY, CDR2 SYGVKD. This CDR3 has 14 amino acids. CDR3 in amino acids: CAISEFDRAPEAFF. CDR3 nucleotides: TGTGCCATCAGTGAGTTCGACAGGGCCCCTGAAGCTTTCTTT.